A selection of T cell receptor beta chains follows, all from one sample in a study of PD-L1 blockade in urothelial cancer. The method was immunoSEQ multiplex PCR; TCRdb's version includes in-frame clones alone and lacks a portion of them. The sample holds 60,000 to 70,000 clones, 65% to 90% seen once. The source material was PBMCs, sampled around atezolizumab (anti-PD-L1) treatment. The receptors here all came from a man between 65 and 80 years old with urothelial cancer. CDR3s include the opening cysteine and the closing phenylalanine or tryptophan. Clone size is stated in some rows and not others, as once, few, many or a class when expanded.

>TRBV5-5|-
CASSLLAGGQHGPQHF
>TRBV5-1|-
CASSSHGTSSYNEQFF
>TRBV5-6|-
CASSLVGAAEAFF
>TRBV27|-
CASSSGKYNEQFF
>TRBV4-2|-
CASSPPGPGFSRGLTDTQYF
>TRBV23-1|-
CASSPLDPSTSGEETQYF
>TRBV19|few
CASSTRTSGSAGRNEQFF
>TRBV7-2|-
CASSFGENQPQHF
>TRBV18|-
CASSPRQNYGYTF
>TRBV5-8|-
CASSWLSNPGLNYEQYF
>TRBV20-1|-
CSAEMGEGQYF
>TRBV30|-
CAWSAHNYGYTF
>TRBV10-1|-
CASSEGQGELFF
>TRBV18|-
CASSPDSKYGYTF
>TRBV29-1|-
CSVEDTIRSGNTEAFF
>TRBV4-1|-
CASSQPAATNEKLFF
>TRBV5-1|-
CASSLELSSYNEQFF
>TRBV18|-
CASSPSTSGLFTDTQYF
>TRBV7-9|-
CASIRGVDTQYF
>TRBV10-3|-
CAINSASGTSGSKSAYEQYF
>TRBV6-6|-
CASSYAPDRGTEAFF
>TRBV5-6|once
CASNLGLKNTEAFF
>TRBV11-2|-
CASSLGVGRGADTQYF
>TRBV2|-
CASSEQQNYGYTF
>TRBV7-2|-
CASSLVPGGLETQYF
>TRBV5-1|-
CASSLGQGSFSELFF
>TRBV7-2|-
CASSPRFSGANVLTF
>TRBV4-1|-
CASSQPRGLANTGELFF
>TRBV28|-
CASTPRDRGNEQFF
>TRBV28|-
CASSTRTAPNYGYTF
>TRBV7-6|few
CASSLIGLGGYNEQFF
>TRBV4-1|-
CASSHRGLAGVEETQYF
>TRBV19|few
CASSISGPSYEQYF
>TRBV9|-
CASSRTGGNADTQYF
>TRBV5-6|-
CASSGRDRANEQFF
>TRBV6-5|-
CASSRRDFYEQYF
>TRBV7-2|-
CASSLGADTQYF
>TRBV19|-
CASSRRGPNEQFF
>TRBV27|few
CASSRGLAERELFF
>TRBV7-2|-
CASSPTSGGLTEAFF
>TRBV27|-
CASSVRTGAGELFF
>TRBV2|-
CASSEMGGSYNEQFF
>TRBV10-3|-
CAISGTPTEAFF
>TRBV5-6|-
CASSALIEGGVPNEKLFF
>TRBV18|-
CASSPPGGGRMNTEAFF
>TRBV6-1|-
CASSVDRGYEQYF